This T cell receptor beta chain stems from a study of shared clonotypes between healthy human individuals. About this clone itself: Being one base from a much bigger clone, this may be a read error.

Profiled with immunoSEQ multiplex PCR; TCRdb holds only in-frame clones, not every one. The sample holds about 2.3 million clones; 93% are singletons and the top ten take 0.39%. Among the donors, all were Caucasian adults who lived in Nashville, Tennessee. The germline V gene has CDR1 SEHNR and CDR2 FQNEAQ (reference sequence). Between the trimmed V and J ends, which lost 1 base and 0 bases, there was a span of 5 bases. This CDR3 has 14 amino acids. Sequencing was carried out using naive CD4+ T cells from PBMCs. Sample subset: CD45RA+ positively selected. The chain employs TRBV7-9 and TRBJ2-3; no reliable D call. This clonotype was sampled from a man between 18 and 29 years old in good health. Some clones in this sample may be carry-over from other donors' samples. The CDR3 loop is CASSLVASTDTQYF. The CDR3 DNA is TGTGCCAGCAGCTTAGTAGCAAGCACAGATACGCAGTATTTT.